A selection of T cell receptor beta chains follows, all from one sample in a study of shared clonotypes between healthy human individuals. The protocol was immunoSEQ multiplex PCR, while the TCRdb copy is restricted to in-frame clones and leaves out a portion. The sample holds about 2.4 million clones, over 85% seen once. What was sequenced was naive CD4+ T cells from PBMCs. The receptors were sampled from a man aged 18 to 30 in good health. Some clones in this sample may be carry-over from other donors' samples. Both conserved end residues are part of each CDR3. D genes are given only for firm matches. The size of a clone is reported for some rows only, either as once, few or many, or as a class for expanded clones.

TRBV4-1	TRBD2	-	TRBJ2-7	CASSQVLLAGRDEQYF	TGCGCCAGCAGCCAAGTGTTACTAGCGGGAAGGGACGAGCAGTACTTC
TRBV6-1	TRBD1	-	TRBJ2-7	CASSEVGTDHAYEQYF	TGTGCCAGCAGTGAAGTTGGGACAGATCATGCCTACGAGCAGTACTTC
TRBV5-1	-	-	TRBJ2-6	CASSSSSGANVLTF	TGCGCCAGCAGCTCGAGCTCTGGGGCCAACGTCCTGACTTTC
TRBV2	TRBD2	once	TRBJ2-3	CASSEEREGRYTQYF	TGTGCCAGCAGTGAAGAGCGGGAGGGCCGTTATACGCAGTATTTT
TRBV7-2	-	few	TRBJ1-3	CASSRPYPGGNTIYF	TGTGCCAGCAGCCGACCTTACCCCGGTGGAAACACCATATATTTT
TRBV30	-	few	TRBJ1-6	CAWMAGSDSPLHF	TGTGCCTGGATGGCAGGGAGTGATTCACCCCTCCACTTT
TRBV6-1	-	-	TRBJ2-3	CASSGGLSTDTQYF	TGTGCCAGCAGTGGGGGACTGAGCACAGATACGCAGTATTTT
TRBV4-3	TRBD1	-	TRBJ1-2	CASSQENYRDSGYGYTF	TGCGCCAGCAGCCAAGAAAACTACCGGGACAGTGGATATGGCTACACCTTC
TRBV5-4	-	-	TRBJ1-1	CASSLHGEGTEAFF	TGTGCCAGCAGCTTGCACGGTGAGGGGACTGAAGCTTTCTTT
TRBV2	-	-	TRBJ1-5	CASSRRDSSNQPQHF	TGTGCCAGCAGTAGACGAGACAGTAGCAATCAGCCCCAGCATTTT
TRBV5-6	-	-	TRBJ2-5	CASSLGVWETQYF	TGTGCCAGCAGCTTGGGAGTCTGGGAGACCCAGTACTTC
TRBV28	TRBD2	-	TRBJ2-7	CASLPGTRNYEQYF	TGTGCCAGCCTTCCCGGGACTAGAAACTACGAGCAGTACTTC
TRBV5-1	-	-	TRBJ1-1	CASSSGHPNTEAFF	TGCGCCAGCAGCTCGGGACACCCGAACACTGAAGCTTTCTTT
TRBV27	TRBD1	-	TRBJ1-4	CASSDRGDEKLFF	TGTGCCAGCAGCGACAGGGGGGATGAAAAACTGTTTTTT
TRBV15	-	-	TRBJ1-2	CATSRDRYYGYTF	TGTGCCACCAGCAGAGATCGCTACTATGGCTACACCTTC
TRBV7-2	-	once	TRBJ2-3	CASSGSRDTQYF	TGTGCCAGCAGCGGTAGTCGAGATACGCAGTATTTT
TRBV4-3	-	-	TRBJ2-7	CASSQVHSLNSYEQYF	TGCGCCAGCAGCCAAGTGCATTCACTAAACTCCTACGAGCAGTACTTC
TRBV9	-	-	TRBJ2-1	CASSVVGDPYNEQFF	TGTGCCAGCAGCGTAGTGGGGGACCCCTACAATGAGCAGTTCTTC
TRBV5-1	TRBD2	-	TRBJ2-5	CASSYRPTGLAGARTQETQYF	TGCGCCAGCAGCTATCGGCCCACGGGACTAGCGGGGGCCAGAACTCAAGAGACCCAGTACTTC
TRBV7-9	-	-	TRBJ2-4	CASSLAGIENIQYF	TGTGCCAGCAGCTTAGCCGGGATCGAAAACATTCAGTACTTC
TRBV4-1	-	-	TRBJ1-2	CASTEGTGLEGYTF	TGCGCCAGCACCGAGGGGACCGGTCTGGAAGGCTACACCTTC
TRBV4-2	-	-	TRBJ2-3	CASSQEFGEAGTQYF	TGTGCCAGCAGCCAAGAATTTGGGGAAGCTGGAACGCAGTATTTT
TRBV18	-	-	TRBJ2-5	CASSPLMETQYF	TGTGCCAGCTCACCCCTCATGGAGACCCAGTACTTC
TRBV21-1	-	-	TRBJ2-7	CTFQRESGSYEQYF	TGTACATTTCAGCGAGAATCCGGATCCTACGAGCAGTACTTC
TRBV28	-	-	TRBJ1-2	CASRNPPGYTF	TGTGCCAGCAGAAACCCCCCCGGCTACACCTTC
TRBV11-2	-	-	TRBJ1-3	CASSFVSGNTIYF	TGTGCCAGCAGCTTCGTCTCTGGAAACACCATATATTTT
TRBV5-1	TRBD1	-	TRBJ1-2	CASSESGQGFNYGYTF	TGCGCCAGCAGCGAGTCGGGACAGGGCTTCAACTATGGCTACACCTTC
TRBV11-3	TRBD2	-	TRBJ2-7	CASSFGTSGTYEQYF	TGTGCCAGCAGCTTCGGTACTAGCGGGACCTACGAGCAGTACTTC